This T cell receptor beta chain came from a study of T cells in Graves' hyperthyroidism and ophthalmopathy. This clonotype was observed a few times. Antigen specificity is unknown. Using RNA transcripts as the source, TCR beta CDR3 regions were amplified. During a first-round RT-PCR of the TCR CDR3, the HTBI primer set was used. A single record per CDR3 protein comes from TCRdb applying MiXCR to the multiplex PCR reads. The table lists hundreds of thousands of distinct CDR3 sequences, about 15% of them singletons. Exclusions: uncontrolled infection, other autoimmune disease, pregnancy, lactation. The blood was taken when hyperthyroidism was first diagnosed, before any ophthalmopathy symptoms showed up. From roughly 9.2 ml of fresh peripheral blood, PBMCs were isolated. Findings and limits, study-wide: Prediction of ophthalmopathy progression came a median 6.5 months pre-onset.

CDR1 is SQVTM and CDR2 is ANQGSEA in the germline V gene. The CDR3 length is 13 residues. Trimming shortened V by 6 bases and J by 0 bases, and 12 bases separated the two germline ends. V usage is TRBV29-1 and J usage is TRBJ2-7; D unresolved. Sequencing was carried out using blood. This TCR was sampled from a woman in her 30s with Graves' hyperthyroidism that later progressed to Graves' ophthalmopathy. DNA of the CDR3: TGCAGCGTCCGAGGTACACTCTCCTACGAGCAGTACTTC. Its protein is CSVRGTLSYEQYF.